Sequencing of this TCR beta chain was carried out in a study of shared clonotypes between healthy human individuals. In germline, CDR1 is SGHAT, CDR2 FQNNGV. This CDR3 is 18 amino acids long. Trimming pared 3 bases from V and 0 bases from J, leaving 19 bases between. Only in-frame clones appear in the TCRdb table, and some are missing; sequencing was by immunoSEQ multiplex PCR. The data contain around 2.5 million clones, over 85% of them singletons. Sequences were obtained from naive CD4+ T cells from PBMCs. The subset: CD45RA+ positively selected. This receptor was identified in a man aged 18 to 30 in good health. Some clones in this sample may be carry-over from other donors' samples. V usage is TRBV11-2 and J usage is TRBJ2-3; no clear D gene. The CDR3 loop reads CASSFTVLGGLSTDTQYF. The CDR3 DNA reads TGTGCCAGCAGCTTCACGGTGCTGGGCGGCTTAAGCACAGATACGCAGTATTTT.